These T cell receptor beta chains were read from a single sample in a study of metastatic and nonmetastatic thyroid tumors. With MiXCR, TCRdb called clones anew from the PCR reads. The table lists about 4,700 clones, roughly 35% of them singletons. The source material was tumor tissue. Receptor source: a male donor with papillary thyroid cancer or a benign thyroid nodule (not recorded which). Some clones in this sample may be carry-over from other donors' samples. The CDR3 runs from the conserved cysteine through the conserved F or W. The D gene is left open where the match is weak. For some rows the clone size is stated as once, few or many, or as a class when expanded; others skip it.

d_gene | abundance | j_gene | v_gene | CDR3aa | CDR3nt
TRBD2 | . | TRBJ2-7 | TRBV20-1 | CSALRDYSYEQYF | TGCAGTGCTCTCCGGGACTACTCCTACGAGCAGTACTTC
TRBD1 | . | TRBJ1-1 | TRBV6-1 | CASSPRGRTEAFF | TGTGCCAGCAGTCCCAGGGGGCGGACTGAAGCTTTCTTT
. | few | TRBJ2-3 | TRBV20-1 | CSASFQAGEGDTQYF | TGCAGTGCTAGTTTTCAGGCAGGGGAAGGGGATACGCAGTATTTT
. | . | TRBJ2-7 | TRBV28 | CASSLRDFQGVYEQYF | TGTGCCAGCAGTTTAAGGGACTTCCAAGGAGTCTACGAGCAGTACTTC
. | . | TRBJ1-2 | TRBV20-1 | CSAPDGASNYGYTF | TGCAGTGCCCCAGACGGGGCCAGTAACTATGGCTACACCTTC
. | few | TRBJ1-1 | TRBV6-1 | CASSETLEGFRTEAFF | TGTGCCAGCAGTGAAACGCTTGAGGGGTTTCGCACTGAAGCTTTCTTT
. | . | TRBJ1-1 | TRBV6-1 | CASSMTRTEAFF | TGTGCCAGTTCGATGACGAGAACTGAAGCTTTCTTT
. | large | TRBJ2-3 | TRBV7-3 | CASSVAGSVSDTQYF | TGTGCCAGCTCCGTGGCAGGGTCGGTATCAGATACGCAGTATTTT
. | large | TRBJ2-7 | TRBV7-8 | CASSLIFGQNYEQYF | TGTGCCAGCAGCTTAATCTTCGGGCAGAACTACGAGCAGTACTTC
. | few | TRBJ1-1 | TRBV28 | CASSLPPEGRYTEAFF | TGTGCCAGCAGTCTCCCTCCAGAGGGTAGGTACACTGAAGCTTTCTTT
. | few | TRBJ2-2 | TRBV28 | CASSPSGFLSPGELFF | TGTGCCAGCAGTCCTTCGGGTTTCCTCTCCCCCGGGGAGCTGTTTTTT
TRBD2 | . | TRBJ2-1 | TRBV20-1 | CSATYAGGRYNEQFF | TGCAGTGCTACCTACGCGGGGGGGCGGTACAATGAGCAGTTCTTC
. | few | TRBJ1-1 | TRBV6-1 | CASSERGRWAEAFF | TGTGCCAGCAGTGAAAGGGGACGGTGGGCTGAAGCTTTCTTT
. | . | TRBJ1-2 | TRBV7-2 | CASSLESHRSYGYTF | TGTGCCAGCAGCTTAGAGTCCCACAGAAGCTATGGCTACACCTTC
TRBD2 | few | TRBJ2-2 | TRBV12-3/TRBV12-4 | CASSSRSSGTAGELFF | TGTGCCAGCAGTTCACGTTCTAGCGGTACGGCCGGGGAGCTGTTTTTT
. | . | TRBJ1-2 | TRBV19 | CASSIWGDYGYTF | TGTGCCAGTAGTATTTGGGGTGATTATGGCTACACCTTC
. | few | TRBJ2-1 | TRBV9 | CASSYSGVSYNEQFF | TGTGCCAGCAGCTACTCGGGAGTTTCCTACAATGAGCAGTTCTTC
. | . | TRBJ2-7 | TRBV7-8 | CASSRISGIEQYF | TGTGCCAGCAGCAGAATCTCAGGCATCGAGCAGTACTTC
. | once | TRBJ1-5 | TRBV4-2 | CASSHTDSSQPQHF | TGTGCCAGCAGCCACACCGACAGTTCTCAGCCCCAGCATTTT
TRBD1 | . | TRBJ1-2 | TRBV6-4 | CASGPRGQWNGYTF | TGTGCCAGCGGTCCACGGGGACAGTGGAATGGCTACACCTTC